The source of this TCR beta chain is a study of shared clonotypes between healthy human individuals. The method was immunoSEQ multiplex PCR; TCRdb's version includes in-frame clones alone and lacks a portion of them. The profile shows some 1.5 million clones, 95% to 97% of them singletons. Germline V gene data show CDR1 as SGDLS and CDR2 as YYNGEE. CDR3 length: 14 residues. V lost 1 base to trimming and J lost 7 bases, with 12 bases between them. Source material: naive CD4+ T cells sorted from blood. This sample's subset: CD45RA+ positively selected. This receptor was identified in a young man in good health. This chain joins TRBV9 and TRBJ2-1; D may be TRBD1 (6 bases). The CDR3 sequence: CASSVSYQGNEQFF. The CDR3 nucleotides are TGTGCCAGCAGCGTATCGTATCAGGGGAATGAGCAGTTCTTC.